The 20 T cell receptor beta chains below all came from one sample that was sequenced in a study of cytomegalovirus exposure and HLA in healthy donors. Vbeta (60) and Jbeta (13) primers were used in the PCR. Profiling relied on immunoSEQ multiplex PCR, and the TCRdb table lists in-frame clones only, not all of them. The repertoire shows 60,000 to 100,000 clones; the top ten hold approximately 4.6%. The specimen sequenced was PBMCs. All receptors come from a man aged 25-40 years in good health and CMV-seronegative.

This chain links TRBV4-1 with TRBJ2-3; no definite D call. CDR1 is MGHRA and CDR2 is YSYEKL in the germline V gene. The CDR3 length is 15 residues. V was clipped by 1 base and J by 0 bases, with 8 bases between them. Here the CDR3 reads CASSQVSSSTDTQYF. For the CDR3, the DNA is TGCGCCAGCAGCCAAGTCAGTTCTAGCACAGATACGCAGTATTTT.

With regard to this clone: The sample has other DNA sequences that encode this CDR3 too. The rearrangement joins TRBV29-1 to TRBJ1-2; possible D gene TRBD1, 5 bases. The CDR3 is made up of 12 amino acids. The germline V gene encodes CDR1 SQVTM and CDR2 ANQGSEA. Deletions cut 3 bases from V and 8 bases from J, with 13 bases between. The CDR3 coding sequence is TGCAGCGTTGAGAGGCAGGGCTACGGCTACACCTTC. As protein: CSVERQGYGYTF.

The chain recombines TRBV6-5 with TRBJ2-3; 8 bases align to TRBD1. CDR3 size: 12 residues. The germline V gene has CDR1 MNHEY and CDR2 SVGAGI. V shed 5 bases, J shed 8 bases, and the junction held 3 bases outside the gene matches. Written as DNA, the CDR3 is TGTGCCAGCAGTCGCGGACAGGGTACGCAGTATTTT. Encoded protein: CASSRGQGTQYF.

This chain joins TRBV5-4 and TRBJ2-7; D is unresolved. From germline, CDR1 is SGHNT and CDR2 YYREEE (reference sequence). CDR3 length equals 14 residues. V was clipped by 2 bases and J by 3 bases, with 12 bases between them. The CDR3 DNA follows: TGTGCCAGCAGCTTCCGGCAAGGCGGCTACGAGCAGTACTTC. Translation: CASSFRQGGYEQYF.

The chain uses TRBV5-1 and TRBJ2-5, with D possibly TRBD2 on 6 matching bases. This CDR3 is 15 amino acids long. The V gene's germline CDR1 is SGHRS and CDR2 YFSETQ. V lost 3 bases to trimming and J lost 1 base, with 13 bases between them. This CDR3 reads CASSSGLTVQETQYF. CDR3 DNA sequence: TGCGCCAGCAGCTCGGGACTTACAGTCCAAGAGACCCAGTACTTC.

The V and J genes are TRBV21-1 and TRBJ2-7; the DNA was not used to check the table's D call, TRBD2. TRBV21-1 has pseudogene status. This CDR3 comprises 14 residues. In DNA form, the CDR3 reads TGTGCCAGCAGCAACGGGGGGAGCCACTACGAGCAGTACTTC. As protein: CASSNGGSHYEQYF.

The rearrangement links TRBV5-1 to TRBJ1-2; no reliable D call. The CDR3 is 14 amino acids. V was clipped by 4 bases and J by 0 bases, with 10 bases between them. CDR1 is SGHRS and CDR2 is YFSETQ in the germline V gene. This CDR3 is CASSGELTNYGYTF. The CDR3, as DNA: TGCGCCAGCAGCGGGGAGCTTACTAACTATGGCTACACCTTC.

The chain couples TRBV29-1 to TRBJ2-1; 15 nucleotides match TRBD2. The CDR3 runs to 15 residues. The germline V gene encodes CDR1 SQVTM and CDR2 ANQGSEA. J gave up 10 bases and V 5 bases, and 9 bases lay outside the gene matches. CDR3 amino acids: CSVSRGLAGGREQFF. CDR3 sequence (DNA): TGCAGCGTTTCAAGGGGACTAGCGGGAGGTAGGGAGCAGTTCTTC.

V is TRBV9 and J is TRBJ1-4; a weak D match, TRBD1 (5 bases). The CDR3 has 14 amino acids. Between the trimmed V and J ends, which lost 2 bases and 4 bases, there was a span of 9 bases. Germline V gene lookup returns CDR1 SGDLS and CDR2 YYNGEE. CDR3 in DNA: TGTGCCAGCAGCGTGGGTCAGGGTAATGAAAAACTGTTTTTT. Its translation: CASSVGQGNEKLFF. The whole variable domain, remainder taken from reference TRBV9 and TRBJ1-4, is DSGVTQTPKHLITATGQRVTLRCSPRSGDLSVYWYQQSLDQGLQFLIQYYNGEERAKGNILERFSAQQFPDLHSELNLSSLELGDSALYFCASSVGQGNEKLFFGSGTQLSVL.

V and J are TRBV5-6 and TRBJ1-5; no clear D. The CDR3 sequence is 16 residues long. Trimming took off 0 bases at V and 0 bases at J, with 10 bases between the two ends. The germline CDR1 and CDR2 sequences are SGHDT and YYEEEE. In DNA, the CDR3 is TGTGCCAGCAGCTTGGCCAGTTTATATAGCAATCAGCCCCAGCATTTT. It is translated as CASSLASLYSNQPQHF. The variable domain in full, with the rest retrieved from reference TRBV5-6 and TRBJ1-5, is DAGVTQSPTHLIKTRGQQVTLRCSPKSGHDTVSWYQQALGQGPQFIFQYYEEEERQRGNFPDRFSGHQFPNYSSELNVNALLLGDSALYLCASSLASLYSNQPQHFGDGTRLSIL.

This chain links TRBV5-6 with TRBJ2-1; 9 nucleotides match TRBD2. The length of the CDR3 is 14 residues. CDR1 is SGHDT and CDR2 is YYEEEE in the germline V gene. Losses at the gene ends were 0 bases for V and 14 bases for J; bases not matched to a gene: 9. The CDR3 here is CASSLAPSGEAEFF. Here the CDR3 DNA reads TGTGCCAGCAGCTTGGCGCCTAGCGGGGAGGCCGAGTTCTTC.

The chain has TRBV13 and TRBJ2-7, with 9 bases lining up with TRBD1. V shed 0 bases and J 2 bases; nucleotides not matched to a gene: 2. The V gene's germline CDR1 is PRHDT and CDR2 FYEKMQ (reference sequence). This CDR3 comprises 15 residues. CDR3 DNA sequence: TGTGCCAGCAGCTTAGGGACAGGGGGTGCCTACGAGCAGTACTTC. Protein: CASSLGTGGAYEQYF.

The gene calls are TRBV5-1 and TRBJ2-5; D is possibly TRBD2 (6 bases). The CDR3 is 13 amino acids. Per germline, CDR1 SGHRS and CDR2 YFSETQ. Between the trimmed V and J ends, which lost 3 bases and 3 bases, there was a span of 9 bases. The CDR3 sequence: CASSSGTEETQYF. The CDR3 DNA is TGCGCCAGCAGCTCAGGGACTGAAGAGACCCAGTACTTC.

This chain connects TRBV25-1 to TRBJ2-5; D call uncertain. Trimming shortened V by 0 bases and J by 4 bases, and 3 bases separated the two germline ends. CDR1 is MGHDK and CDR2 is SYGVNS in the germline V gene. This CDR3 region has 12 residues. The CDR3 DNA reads TGTGCCAGCAGTGAATACGGAGAGACCCAGTACTTC. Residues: CASSEYGETQYF.

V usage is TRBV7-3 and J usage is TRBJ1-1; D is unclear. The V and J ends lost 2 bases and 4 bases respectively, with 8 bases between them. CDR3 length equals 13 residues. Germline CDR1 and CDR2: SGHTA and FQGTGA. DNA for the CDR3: TGTGCCAGCAGCTTATTAGAGGGCACTGAAGCTTTCTTT. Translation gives CASSLLEGTEAFF.

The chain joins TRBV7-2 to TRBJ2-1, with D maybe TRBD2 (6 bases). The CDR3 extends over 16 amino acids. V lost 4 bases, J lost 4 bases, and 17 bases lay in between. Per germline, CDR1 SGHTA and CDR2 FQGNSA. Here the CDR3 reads CASSSIAEGKYNEQFF. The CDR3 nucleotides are TGTGCCAGCAGCTCGATAGCGGAGGGGAAGTACAATGAGCAGTTCTTC. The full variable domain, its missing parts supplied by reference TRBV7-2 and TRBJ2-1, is GAGVSQSPSNKVTEKGKDVELRCDPISGHTALYWYRQSLGQGLEFLIYFQGNSAPDKSGLPSDRFSAERTGGSVSTLTIQRTQQEDSAVYLCASSSIAEGKYNEQFFGPGTRLTVL.

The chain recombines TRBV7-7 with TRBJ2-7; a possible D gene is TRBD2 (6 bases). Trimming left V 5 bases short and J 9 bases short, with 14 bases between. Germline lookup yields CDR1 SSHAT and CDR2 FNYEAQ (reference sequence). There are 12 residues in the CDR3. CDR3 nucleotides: TGTGCCAGCAGCCCCGGTGGAGGGGTGCAGTACTTC. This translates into CASSPGGGVQYF.

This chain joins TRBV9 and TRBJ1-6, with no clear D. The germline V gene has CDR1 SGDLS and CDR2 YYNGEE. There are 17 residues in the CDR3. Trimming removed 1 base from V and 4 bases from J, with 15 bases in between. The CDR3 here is CASSVSGSPIYNSPLHF. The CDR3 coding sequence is TGTGCCAGCAGCGTATCGGGGTCCCCTATTTATAATTCACCCCTCCACTTT. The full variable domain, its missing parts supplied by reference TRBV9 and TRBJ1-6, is DSGVTQTPKHLITATGQRVTLRCSPRSGDLSVYWYQQSLDQGLQFLIQYYNGEERAKGNILERFSAQQFPDLHSELNLSSLELGDSALYFCASSVSGSPIYNSPLHFGNGTRLTVT.

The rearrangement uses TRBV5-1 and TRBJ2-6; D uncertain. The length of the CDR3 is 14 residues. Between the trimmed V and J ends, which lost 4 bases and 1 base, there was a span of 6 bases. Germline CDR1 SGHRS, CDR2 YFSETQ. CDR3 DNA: TGCGCCAGCAGCGTCCAGTCTGGGGCCAACGTCCTGACTTTC. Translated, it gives CASSVQSGANVLTF.

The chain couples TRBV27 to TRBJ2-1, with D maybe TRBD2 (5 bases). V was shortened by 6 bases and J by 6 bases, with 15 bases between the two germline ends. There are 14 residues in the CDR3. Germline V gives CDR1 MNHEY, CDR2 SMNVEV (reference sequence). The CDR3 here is CASSPTTSGNEQFF. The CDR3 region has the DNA TGTGCCAGCAGCCCGACCACTAGTGGCAATGAGCAGTTCTTC.